This T cell receptor (beta chain) was sequenced in a study of T-cell reconstitution after alpha-beta-depleted transplantation in children. Preparing the TCRbeta library involved the use of unique molecular identifiers. TCRdb reprocessed the PCR reads with MiXCR, giving one entry per CDR3 protein. The table lists about half a million distinct CDR3 sequences, around 12% of them singletons. This receptor was identified in a human donor who donated a stem cell graft to a child with combined immunodeficiency. The sample consisted of PBMCs from the stem cell graft donor, taken from the stem cell graft.

The DNA for the CDR3 is TGTGCCAGCAGCTTAGTGGGACACCCCCCGCCAGATACGCAGTATTTT. Protein product: CASSLVGHPPPDTQYF. The chain links TRBV7-6 to TRBJ2-3; TRBD1 is a possible D gene (6 bases). Trimming left V 1 base short and J 4 bases short, with 15 bases between. The CDR3 has 16 amino acids. Germline V gene sequence: CDR1 SGHVS, CDR2 FNYEAQ.